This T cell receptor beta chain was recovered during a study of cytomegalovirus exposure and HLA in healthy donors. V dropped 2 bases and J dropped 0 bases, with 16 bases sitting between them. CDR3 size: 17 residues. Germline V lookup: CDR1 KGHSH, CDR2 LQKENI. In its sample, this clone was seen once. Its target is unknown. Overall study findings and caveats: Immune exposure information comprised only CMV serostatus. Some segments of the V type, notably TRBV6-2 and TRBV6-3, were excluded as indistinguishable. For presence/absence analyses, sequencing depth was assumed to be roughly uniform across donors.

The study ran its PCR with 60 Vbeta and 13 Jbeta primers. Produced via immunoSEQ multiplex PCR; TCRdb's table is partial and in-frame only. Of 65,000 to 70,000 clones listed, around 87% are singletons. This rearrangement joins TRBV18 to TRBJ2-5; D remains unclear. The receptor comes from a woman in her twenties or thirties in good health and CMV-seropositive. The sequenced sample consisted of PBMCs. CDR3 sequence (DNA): TGTGCCAGCTCACCAAAGCTCGGAGAGCCGTACCAAGAGACCCAGTACTTC. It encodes CASSPKLGEPYQETQYF.